What follows describes a single T cell receptor (beta chain). As yet, its antigen is unknown. The sample comes from a study of Ad26.COV2.S vaccination and SARS-CoV-2 variants. Study overall: Intramuscular Ad26.COV2.S doses were given once or twice, 56 days apart.

Specified treatment: 19 received Ad26.COV2.S at low or high dose, single or two shots; about 5 received placebo; per-sample allocation not given. Sampling took place 63 days after the first vaccine or placebo injection. Some clones are missing from TCRdb's copy, which holds only in-frame ones; the method was immunoSEQ multiplex PCR. The sample consists of about 280,000 clones, more than 75% of them appearing once. Study-wide results and limits: Placebo recipients trailed vaccine recipients in spike-specific TCR breadth. CD8+ and CD4+ T cells specific for spike reportedly responded with substantial breadth after vaccination.

Trimming stripped 2 bases from V and 4 bases from J, with 6 bases between. Germline assignment: CDR1 SGHTA and CDR2 FQGNSA. This CDR3 contains 13 residues. The gene calls are TRBV7-2 and TRBJ1-5; D gene ambiguous. The sample here was peripheral blood, taken in a trial of Ad26.COV2.S vaccine versus placebo. The receptor's source is a person between 18 and 59 years old who received the Ad26.COV2.S COVID-19 vaccine or a placebo. The CDR3 protein is CASSLPGNQPQHF. CDR3 in DNA: TGTGCCAGCAGCTTACCGGGGAATCAGCCCCAGCATTTT.